What follows is one T cell receptor delta chain and its context. Its antigen is unidentified. The likely explanation is a read error, given a far larger clone one base away. Other nucleotide sequences from this sample produce the same CDR3. Bulk repertoires came from Vgamma9/Vdelta2+ or Vdelta2-negative gammadelta T cells flow-sorted from PBMC. Germline loops: CDR1 TSWWSYY, CDR2 QGS. The CDR3 contains 12 residues. With CATT, TCRdb re-called clones from the multiplex PCR reads. The sample lists 70,000 to 95,000 delta-chain clones, under 1.5% seen once, with around 8.5% in the top ten. The data stem from a study of γδ T cells in repeated Plasmodium falciparum infection. Study background: Four controlled malaria infections with P. falciparum NF54 spanned roughly 97 weeks. Malian samples came from no-transmission periods or across acute febrile malaria episodes. Notes on the study in general: Many TCRgamma sequences overlapped between individuals in stable Vgamma9/Vdelta2+ repertoires. In Vdelta2-negative, largely Vdelta1+, gammadelta repertoires, repeated controlled infections appeared to drive clonal selection waves.

Material: gamma-delta T cells from blood. The chain is built from TRDV1 and TRDJ1; D is unclear. The TCR sequence derives from a pool of human donors (malaria-infected and uninfected, not separated). The CDR3 DNA is TGTGCTCTCCTAGCCCGGGGCGATAAACTTATCTTT. It yields the protein CALLARGDKLIF.